Listed here is a single TCR beta chain. V shed 4 bases and J shed 6 bases, with 16 bases lying between them. Germline CDR1 is SGHTA and CDR2 is FQGNSA. This CDR3 has 15 amino acids. The source of the sample is a study of blood T cell repertoires in COVID-19. In the study's own analysis: Amplified reference gene primers provided the basis for estimating nucleated cell counts. The repertoire was sequenced with immunoSEQ multiplex PCR; TCRdb's copy has only in-frame clones and lacks some. Clonal size and the V and J genes are those of that table, whereas D and trimming came from the DNA. The profile shows roughly 150,000 clones, 86% of them singletons.

The chain recombines TRBV7-2 with TRBJ2-1; TRBD1 is a possible D gene (6 bases). This clonotype originated in an older woman with acute or convalescent COVID-19. The source material was peripheral blood. This CDR3 reads CASSSRGTGFNEQFF. CDR3 coding DNA: TGTGCCAGCAGCTCCAGGGGTACAGGGTTCAATGAGCAGTTCTTC. The variable domain in full, completed from reference TRBV7-2 and TRBJ2-1, reads GAGVSQSPSNKVTEKGKDVELRCDPISGHTALYWYRQSLGQGLEFLIYFQGNSAPDKSGLPSDRFSAERTGGSVSTLTIQRTQQEDSAVYLCASSSRGTGFNEQFFGPGTRLTVL.